This T cell receptor (beta chain) derives from a study of post-analysis software for immune sequencing data. The library was made from cDNA and included unique molecular identifiers. One entry per CDR3 protein, called by TCRdb with MiXCR from the PCR reads. The repertoire holds approximately 770,000 distinct CDR3 sequences, around 42% seen once, with roughly 4.5% in the top ten. Germline values: CDR1 SGHDT, CDR2 YYEEEE. V was pared by 0 bases and J by 2 bases, with 12 bases between. The CDR3 is made up of 15 amino acids. The study, taken as a whole, reports: About five TRBV segments appeared more often in patients than in controls, and TRBV5-6, TRBV5-1 and TRBV20-1 were among these.

This clonotype was seen ten or more times. What it binds is unknown. The J gene is TRBJ2-7, the V gene TRBV5-6; D possibly corresponds to TRBD1 (5 bases). Sequencing was done on a sample of blood. This TCR derives from a girl between 5 and 17 years old with multiple sclerosis. CDR3 in DNA: TGTGCCAGCAGCTTGGGGTGGGGCGGAACCTACGAGCAGTACTTC. Translated, it gives CASSLGWGGTYEQYF. Full variable domain (remainder filled in from reference TRBV5-6 and TRBJ2-7): DAGVTQSPTHLIKTRGQQVTLRCSPKSGHDTVSWYQQALGQGPQFIFQYYEEEERQRGNFPDRFSGHQFPNYSSELNVNALLLGDSALYLCASSLGWGGTYEQYFGPGTRLTVT.